The 30 T cell receptor beta chains below come from one sample, sequenced in a study of blood T cell repertoires in COVID-19. Libraries were prepared by immunoSEQ multiplex PCR; TCRdb keeps only in-frame clonotypes and omits some of them. The repertoire includes about 280,000 clones, 86% of them detected once, and less than 3% sits in the top ten. The sequenced sample consisted of peripheral blood. The receptors were sampled from a woman aged 30 to 39 with active or convalescent COVID-19.

This clone was picked up a small number of times. The rearrangement joins TRBV7-2 to TRBJ1-2, with 12 positions matching TRBD1. Germline V CDR1 and CDR2: SGHTA, FQGNSA. V lost 5 bases and J lost 2; bases outside the gene matches: 12. This CDR3 is 18 amino acids long. CDR3 in amino acids: CASSQSGTGGQRNYGYTF. CDR3 nucleotides: TGTGCCAGCAGCCAGTCCGGGACAGGGGGCCAGAGAAACTATGGCTACACCTTC.

The V and J genes are TRBV7-2 and TRBJ2-1, with TRBD1 matching 8 bases. V gave up 5 bases and J gave up 10 bases; unmatched junction bases: 7. The germline gives CDR1 SGHTA, CDR2 FQGNSA. The CDR3 has 13 amino acids. CDR3 sequence reads: CASSLRDRREQFF. In DNA, the CDR3 is TGTGCCAGCAGCCTTCGGGACAGGCGGGAGCAGTTCTTC.

This chain joins TRBV9 and TRBJ1-1, with a weak D call TRBD1 (5 bases). The germline V gene encodes CDR1 SGDLS and CDR2 YYNGEE. Trimming pared 6 bases from V and 2 bases from J, leaving 14 bases between. The length of the CDR3 is 14 residues. The CDR3 is CASTKGAGNTEAFF. CDR3 DNA: TGTGCCAGCACCAAAGGGGCAGGCAACACTGAAGCTTTCTTT.

CDR3: CASRPPSGSGYTF. DNA for the CDR3: TGTGCCAGCAGACCCCCTTCGGGGAGCGGCTACACCTTC. The chain uses TRBV6-5 and TRBJ1-2; D unresolved. CDR1 MNHEY and CDR2 SVGAGI come from the germline V gene. CDR3 length: 13 residues. With 6 bases removed from V and 8 bases from J, the gap between germline ends came to 16 bases.

The V gene is TRBV5-1, the J gene TRBJ2-1; 10 positions match TRBD2. V gave up 1 base and J gave up 9 bases; unmatched junction bases: 7. Germline values: CDR1 SGHRS, CDR2 YFSETQ. This CDR3 region has 15 residues. CDR3 bases: TGCGCCAGCAGCTTGAGGCCTAGCGGGGGCACTGAGCAGTTCTTC. Translating it yields CASSLRPSGGTEQFF.

V is TRBV6-5 and J is TRBJ1-2; D unresolved. The CDR3 totals 13 residues. CDR1 is MNHEY, CDR2 SVGAGI, per germline. The ends were cut back, 6 bases at V and 8 bases at J, with 16 bases in the middle. The CDR3 region has the DNA TGTGCCAGCAGAAAACCGGGAAGCCAAGGCTACACCTTC. Amino acids: CASRKPGSQGYTF.

CDR3 in amino acids: CASRVLAGAGNEQFF. CDR3 nucleotides: TGTGCCAGCAGGGTCCTAGCGGGGGCAGGGAATGAGCAGTTCTTC. V is TRBV5-8 and J is TRBJ2-1; 10 bases are shared with TRBD2. CDR1 and CDR2 from the germline V gene are SGHTS and YDEGEE. Unmatched junction bases numbered 9, after V lost 5 bases and J lost 7 bases. The CDR3 sequence is 15 residues long. Based on the CDR3 plus reference TRBV5-8 and TRBJ2-1, the full variable domain is EAGVTQSPTHLIKTRGQQATLRCSPISGHTSVYWYQQALGLGLQFLLWYDEGEERNRGNFPPRFSGRQFPNYSSELNVNALELEDSALYLCASRVLAGAGNEQFFGPGTRLTVL.

The chain carries TRBV14 and TRBJ2-3; D gene ambiguous. The CDR3 spans 15 residues. V shed 0 bases and J shed 0 bases, with 7 bases lying between them. CDR1 is SGHDN and CDR2 is FVKESK in the germline V gene. CDR3 DNA sequence: TGTGCCAGCAGCCAAGATTTGGCTAGCACAGATACGCAGTATTTT. Translation gives CASSQDLASTDTQYF.

The sample holds one count of this clone. The chain links TRBV18 to TRBJ1-1, with a tentative D call TRBD1 (5 bases). Trimming cost V 3 bases and J 3 bases, with 17 bases left between them. CDR3 length: 16 residues. The germline gives CDR1 KGHSH, CDR2 LQKENI. This CDR3 reads CASSPTRQSMDTEAFF. Here the CDR3 DNA reads TGTGCCAGCTCACCCACGCGACAGTCAATGGACACTGAAGCTTTCTTT.

This clone occurred once. The genes are TRBV2 and TRBJ2-3, with 7 nucleotides matching TRBD2. The CDR3 runs 15 residues. Trimming cost V 4 bases and J 2 bases; bases outside gene matches: 6. Germline lookup yields CDR1 SNHLY and CDR2 FYNNEI. The CDR3 region is CASSGGRDFTDTQYF. CDR3 coding DNA: TGTGCCAGCAGTGGGGGGAGGGACTTCACAGATACGCAGTATTTT.

This sequence joins TRBV30 and TRBJ2-2; tentatively, D is TRBD2 (6 bases). Trimming shortened V by 0 bases and J by 8 bases, and 19 bases separated the two germline ends. This CDR3 comprises 16 residues. Germline CDR1 reads GTSNPN; CDR2 reads SVGIG (reference sequence). The CDR3 here is CAWSVLPGHGSGELFF. In DNA form, the CDR3 reads TGTGCCTGGAGTGTACTACCGGGGCACGGGAGTGGGGAGCTGTTTTTT.

The chain joins TRBV3-1 (or the pseudogene TRBV3-2) to TRBJ2-1; D perhaps matches TRBD1 (5 bases). V was clipped by 3 bases and J by 15 bases, with 12 bases between them. The CDR3 covers 11 residues. Looked up from germline, CDR1 is LGHDT and CDR2 is YNNKEL (reference sequence). The CDR3 reads CASSHTGWRFF. The CDR3 DNA is TGTGCCAGCAGCCACACAGGTTGGAGGTTCTTC.

This clone was found once. The chain joins TRBV6-1 to TRBJ2-7; possibly TRBD1 for D (5 bases). This CDR3 spans 16 amino acids. The V and J ends lost 1 base and 5 bases respectively, with 18 bases between them. Germline V gene sequence: CDR1 MNHNS, CDR2 SASEGT. CDR3 nucleotide sequence: TGTGCCAGCAGTGAAGGAAGGTGGCAGGGCAGAAACGAGCAGTACTTC. Amino acids: CASSEGRWQGRNEQYF.

J is TRBJ1-5 and V is TRBV28, with 8 bases that match TRBD1. After removal of 6 bases from V and 6 bases from J, the junction contained 7 bases not matched to a gene. The length of the CDR3 is 14 residues. The germline V gene encodes CDR1 MDHEN and CDR2 SYDVKM. CDR3 DNA: TGTGCCAGCAGGATGACAGGGGAGGGTCAGCCCCAGCATTTT. Its protein product is CASRMTGEGQPQHF.

J is TRBJ1-5 and V is TRBV19; 12 bases line up with TRBD1. The CDR3 runs to 15 residues. The V gene end was trimmed by 4 bases and the J gene end by 7 bases; junction bases not matched to a gene: 5. The germline CDR1 and CDR2 sequences are LNHDA and SQIVND (reference sequence). CDR3 nucleotides: TGTGCCAGTAGTACGGGACAGGGGGCCGGGCAGCCCCAGCATTTT. This translates into CASSTGQGAGQPQHF.

V is TRBV7-9 and J is TRBJ2-7; 9 bases map to TRBD1. The CDR3 runs 15 residues. The ends lost 5 bases at V and 6 bases at J; junction bases unmatched: 11. Germline V gene lookup returns CDR1 SEHNR and CDR2 FQNEAQ (reference sequence). The DNA of the CDR3 is TGTGCCAGCAGCCCCCGGACAGGGGAACGTGGCGAGCAGTACTTC. Translating it yields CASSPRTGERGEQYF.

The chain joins TRBV28 to TRBJ1-6, with D tentatively TRBD1 (5 bases). Germline assignment: CDR1 MDHEN and CDR2 SYDVKM. The V end lost 6 bases, the J end lost 2 bases, and 14 bases lay between the germline ends. The CDR3 consists of 16 residues. CDR3 sequence: CASRYRDSPYNSPLHF. DNA of the CDR3: TGTGCCAGCAGATACCGGGACTCACCCTATAATTCACCCCTCCACTTT.

The J gene is TRBJ2-7, the V gene TRBV7-2, with D possibly TRBD2 on 6 matching bases. The V gene lost 3 bases and the J gene lost 4 bases, with 13 bases spanning the gap. Germline V CDR1 and CDR2: SGHTA, FQGNSA. This CDR3 is 14 amino acids long. CDR3 nucleotide sequence: TGTGCCAGCAGCTTCACTCCGGGGGTATACGAGCAGTACTTC. Its protein product is CASSFTPGVYEQYF.

The J gene is TRBJ2-5, the V gene TRBV15; 7 nucleotides match TRBD2. J was trimmed by 2 bases and V by 4 bases; bases with no gene match: 4. The CDR3 totals 14 residues. Germline V gene sequence: CDR1 LNHNV, CDR2 YYDKDF (reference sequence). CDR3 in DNA: TGTGCCACCAGCAAACGGGGGGTACAAGAGACCCAGTACTTC. Protein: CATSKRGVQETQYF.

V gene TRBV18 combines with J gene TRBJ2-1, with D possibly TRBD1 on 5 matching bases. Germline loops: CDR1 KGHSH, CDR2 LQKENI. V lost 1 base and J lost 5, with 15 bases in between. This CDR3 contains 16 residues. In DNA, the CDR3 is TGTGCCAGCTCACCACATCAGGACATATTAGACAATGAGCAGTTCTTC. This gives the protein CASSPHQDILDNEQFF.

V gene TRBV15 combines with J gene TRBJ1-1, with unresolved D. Germline CDR1 is LNHNV and CDR2 is YYDKDF (reference sequence). This CDR3 has 14 amino acids. Trimming took off 6 bases at V and 0 bases at J, with 11 bases between the two ends. CDR3: CATSPTRVNTEAFF. The DNA of the CDR3 is TGTGCCACCAGTCCGACGAGGGTGAACACTGAAGCTTTCTTT.

The DNA of the CDR3 is TGTGCCAGCAGTGAAGCGCAGGGGAATTCACCCCTCCACTTT. Protein product: CASSEAQGNSPLHF. The genes are TRBV6-1 and TRBJ1-6, with a tentative D call TRBD1 (6 bases). This CDR3 is 14 amino acids long. Germline V gene lookup returns CDR1 MNHNS and CDR2 SASEGT. V was clipped by 0 bases and J by 7 bases, with 7 bases between them.

The chain has TRBV2 and TRBJ2-7, with D possibly being TRBD2 (6 bases). The CDR3 length is 17 residues. Trimming removed 3 bases at V and 0 bases at J, with 18 bases between. The germline V gene has CDR1 SNHLY and CDR2 FYNNEI. The CDR3 coding sequence is TGTGCCAGCAGTGAGCCAGCCAGCCTAGCGAGCTCCTACGAGCAGTACTTC. This encodes CASSEPASLASSYEQYF.

This chain links TRBV2 with TRBJ2-1; 8 bases fit TRBD1. V dropped 6 bases and J dropped 8; count of bases not matched to a gene: 9. CDR1 is SNHLY, CDR2 FYNNEI, per germline. This CDR3 spans 14 amino acids. The CDR3 here is CASSGTGGLDEQFF. CDR3 bases: TGTGCCAGCAGCGGGACAGGCGGGTTGGATGAGCAGTTCTTC. Complete variable domain (other parts from reference TRBV2 and TRBJ2-1): EPEVTQTPSHQVTQMGQEVILRCVPISNHLYFYWYRQILGQKVEFLVSFYNNEISEKSEIFDDQFSVERPDGSNFTLKIRSTKLEDSAMYFCASSGTGGLDEQFFGPGTRLTVL.

The chain has TRBV6-1 and TRBJ1-2; D is possibly TRBD1 (6 bases). Germline V CDR1 and CDR2: MNHNS, SASEGT. Between the trimmed V and J ends, which lost 7 bases and 6 bases, there was a span of 15 bases. The CDR3 length is 13 residues. The CDR3, as DNA: TGTGCCAGCAATCTCTCCGGGGGGCATGGCTACACCTTC. Translating it yields CASNLSGGHGYTF.

In nucleotides, the CDR3 is TGCGCCAGCAGCCTGGCTGGGGGCGGCACCGGGGAGCTGTTTTTT. Translated, it gives CASSLAGGGTGELFF. This rearrangement joins TRBV5-1 to TRBJ2-2, with D possibly matching TRBD1 (6 bases). The CDR3 covers 15 residues. Germline CDR1 reads SGHRS; CDR2 reads YFSETQ. V was clipped by 4 bases and J by 4 bases, with 14 bases between them.

The chain links TRBV28 to TRBJ1-5; no clear D. The CDR3 length is 13 residues. Trimming shortened V by 7 bases and J by 4 bases, and 11 bases separated the two germline ends. The germline CDR1 and CDR2 sequences are MDHEN and SYDVKM. The CDR3 region has the DNA TGTGCCAGCATCCCCCGGTGGAATCAGCCCCAGCATTTT. Translated, it gives CASIPRWNQPQHF. Full variable domain (rest looked up from reference TRBV28 and TRBJ1-5): DVKVTQSSRYLVKRTGEKVFLECVQDMDHENMFWYRQDPGLGLRLIYFSYDVKMKEKGDIPEGYSVSREKKERFSLILESASTNQTSMYLCASIPRWNQPQHFGDGTRLSIL.

The sample holds one count of this clone. J is TRBJ2-3 and V is TRBV4-2; 10 bases map to TRBD2. Germline values: CDR1 LGHNA, CDR2 YNFKEQ. V lost 4 bases, J lost 6 bases, and 13 bases stayed unmatched. This CDR3 has 17 residues. CDR3 DNA: TGTGCCAGCAGCCCCCACCCCGGACTAGCGGTGGCGGATACGCAGTATTTT. This codes for CASSPHPGLAVADTQYF.

The CDR3 DNA is TGCAGCGTTGTCTCTGCAACTAATGAAAAACTGTTTTTT. Amino acids: CSVVSATNEKLFF. This rearrangement joins TRBV29-1 to TRBJ1-4; D gene ambiguous. CDR3 length: 13 residues. V was shortened by 4 bases and J by 0 bases, with 6 bases between the two germline ends. Germline loops: CDR1 SQVTM, CDR2 ANQGSEA. The whole variable domain, remainder taken from reference TRBV29-1 and TRBJ1-4, is SAVISQKPSRDICQRGTSLTIQCQVDSQVTMMFWYRQQPGQSLTLIATANQGSEATYESGFVIDKFPISRPNLTFSTLTVSNMSPEDSSIYLCSVVSATNEKLFFGSGTQLSVL.

The chain carries TRBV6-2 or TRBV6-3 and TRBJ1-5; the match to TRBD1 covers 7 bases. V was pared by 6 bases and J by 1 base, with 6 bases of the junction left unmatched. Looked up from germline, CDR1 is MNHEY and CDR2 is SVGEGT. This CDR3 has 15 amino acids. The CDR3 DNA sequence: TGTGCCAGCAGCCTACAGGGGTCGAGCAATCAGCCCCAGCATTTT. Protein product: CASSLQGSSNQPQHF.